This T cell receptor beta chain comes out of a study of T cells in narcolepsy. Study results and caveats: Reportedly, autoreactive clonotypes were serially detected in patients' blood but not controls'.

Data came from immunoSEQ multiplex PCR; TCRdb stores just in-frame clones and leaves some out. The sample includes 25,000 to 35,000 clones, roughly four fifths seen only once; the top ten take 2.6%. Worth noting for this clone: Its target is unknown.

The CDR3 spans 13 residues. Germline V lookup: CDR1 MGHDK, CDR2 SYGVNS. The V end was cut by 6 bases, the J end by 5 bases, with 13 bases between. Sequenced sample: CD45RA- memory CD4+ T cells from PBMCs. This clonotype was sampled from a human donor with narcolepsy. The chain recombines TRBV25-1 with TRBJ2-5; D not resolved. CDR3 in DNA: TGTGCCAGCAGCGCTTCACGGGCGGAGACCCAGTACTTC. Amino acids: CASSASRAETQYF. The whole variable domain, remainder taken from reference TRBV25-1 and TRBJ2-5, is EADIYQTPRYLVIGTGKKITLECSQTMGHDKMYWYQQDPGMELHLIHYSYGVNSTEKGDLSSESTVSRIRTEHFPLTLESARPSHTSQYLCASSASRAETQYFGPGTRLLVL.